A single sample gave rise to the 10 T cell receptor beta chains below, sequenced in a study of glioma-infiltrating T cells. TCR alpha and beta CDR3 regions were amplified from RNA using iRepertoire nested multiplex PCR. TCRdb re-called the multiplex PCR reads through MiXCR, storing one row per CDR3 protein. The sample consists of about 380,000 distinct CDR3 sequences, approximately 42% of them appearing once. Sequencing input: glioma tissue, nonneoplastic brain tissue, or PBMCs (not recorded which). These receptors were obtained from a human donor with low-grade glioma or glioblastoma, undergoing nonglioma brain surgery, or in good health (not recorded which).

This clonotype has ten or more counts. The chain carries TRBV6-1 and TRBJ2-1; TRBD2 aligns across 8 bases. The CDR3 covers 15 residues. Losses at the gene ends were 5 bases for V and 1 base for J; bases not matched to a gene: 4. In germline, CDR1 is MNHNS, CDR2 SASEGT. The CDR3 DNA sequence: TGTGCCAGCAGTTTGGGACTAGGATCCTACAATGAGCAGTTCTTC. Its protein is CASSLGLGSYNEQFF.

This clonotype was found a few times. V gene TRBV27 combines with J gene TRBJ2-1; TRBD2 aligns across 8 bases. The CDR3 covers 19 residues. V lost 3 bases and J lost 6; bases outside the gene matches: 19. Germline V lookup: CDR1 MNHEY, CDR2 SMNVEV (reference sequence). The CDR3 bases are TGTGCCAGCAGTTTTTACCGAGCGGGAGTCCGGTATTCTGCCAATGAGCAGTTCTTC. It encodes CASSFYRAGVRYSANEQFF.

The gene calls are TRBV20-1 and TRBJ1-1; no reliable D call. Deletions cut 0 bases from V and 0 bases from J, with 11 bases between. Germline V gene sequence: CDR1 DFQATT, CDR2 SNEGSKA (reference sequence). The CDR3 covers 15 residues. CDR3 sequence (DNA): TGCAGTGCTAGAGACCCGGGCCCCATGAACACTGAAGCTTTCTTT. Translated, it gives CSARDPGPMNTEAFF.

This clonotype was detected only a few times. The chain joins TRBV4-1 to TRBJ2-1, with D unclear. Germline V lookup: CDR1 MGHRA, CDR2 YSYEKL. V lost 1 base, J lost 8 bases, and 9 bases lay in between. CDR3 length equals 13 residues. The CDR3 coding sequence is TGCGCCAGCAGCCAAGTCACATGGGATGAGCAGTTCTTC. It translates to CASSQVTWDEQFF.

CDR3 DNA sequence: TGTGCCAGCAGCCAACGGGGTCGTCAGGGCGCGGACGGCTACACCTTC. Protein product: CASSQRGRQGADGYTF. The genes are TRBV3-1 and TRBJ1-2, with D possibly being TRBD1 (5 bases). The CDR3 sequence is 16 residues long. The ends were cut back, 2 bases at V and 8 bases at J, with 21 bases in the middle. In germline, CDR1 is LGHDT, CDR2 YNNKEL (reference sequence).

This clonotype was recorded many times. This sequence joins TRBV27 and TRBJ2-3; TRBD1 or TRBD2 may be the D gene (6 bases each). The CDR3 length is 14 residues. Germline CDR1 MNHEY, CDR2 SMNVEV (reference sequence). V was shortened by 4 bases and J by 3 bases, with 11 bases between the two germline ends. CDR3 amino acids: CASSWWGATDTQYF. DNA of the CDR3: TGTGCCAGCAGTTGGTGGGGGGCGACAGATACGCAGTATTTT.

The chain recombines TRBV10-3 with TRBJ2-5, with TRBD2 identical over 9 bases. The CDR3 covers 16 residues. Germline V CDR1 and CDR2: ENHRY, SYGVKD. V lost 2 bases and J lost 1; bases outside the gene matches: 5. CDR3 nucleotides: TGTGCCATCAGTGAGGCTAGCGGGGCCGTCCAAGAGACCCAGTACTTC. It is translated as CAISEASGAVQETQYF.

This clonotype was recorded at least ten times. The chain employs TRBV6-1 and TRBJ2-1; the D gene is possibly TRBD1 (6 bases). This CDR3 has 13 amino acids. Deletions cut 4 bases from V and 10 bases from J, with 14 bases between. CDR1 is MNHNS, CDR2 SASEGT, per germline. CDR3 nucleotides: TGTGCCAGCAGTGTAAACAGGGACCGCGAGCAGTTCTTC. It yields the protein CASSVNRDREQFF.

This clonotype has at least ten counts. This sequence joins TRBV6-2 or TRBV6-3 and TRBJ2-4, with D possibly being TRBD2 (6 bases). Germline-derived CDR1 and CDR2 are MNHEY and SVGEGT. V gave up 6 bases and J gave up 0 bases, with 18 bases separating them. CDR3 length equals 17 residues. The CDR3 sequence: CASSSRSGGIAKNIQYF. The CDR3 bases are TGTGCCAGCAGCTCCAGGAGCGGAGGGATAGCCAAAAACATTCAGTACTTC.

This clonotype was seen more than once but under ten times. This rearrangement joins TRBV27 to TRBJ2-5; D not resolved. V gave up 3 bases and J gave up 2 bases, with 7 bases separating them. Germline CDR1 reads MNHEY; CDR2 reads SMNVEV (reference sequence). The CDR3 runs 13 residues. CDR3 protein: CASSLLDQETQYF. As DNA, the CDR3 is TGTGCCAGCAGTTTGTTAGATCAAGAGACCCAGTACTTC.